Listed below are T cell receptor beta chains from one sample, sequenced in a study of T cell repertoires in cytomegalovirus infection. One entry per CDR3 protein results from TCRdb running MiXCR on the reads. The sample shows over 250,000 distinct CDR3 sequences, about 25% of them seen only once. The source material was PBMCs. These receptors were taken from a human donor in good health (CMV status not recorded). Some clones in this sample may be carry-over from other donors' samples. CDR3s include the opening cysteine and the closing phenylalanine or tryptophan. The D gene is left open where the match is weak. Clone size is shown for a subset of rows, as once, few, many or a class of expanded clone.

TRBJ2-7	.	many	TRBV7-2	TGTGCCAGCAGCTTAGCTTTAGAATACGAGCAGTACTTC	CASSLALEYEQYF
TRBJ1-6	.	many	TRBV7-2	TGTGCCAGCAGCTCCCGGGGGGGTGGTGCGCCCCTCCACTTT	CASSSRGGGAPLHF
TRBJ2-7	.	.	TRBV5-4	TGTGCCAGCAGCTGGGGAGACGAGCAGTACTTC	CASSWGDEQYF
TRBJ2-5	.	.	TRBV5-4	TGTGCCAGCAGCCCCAGGGGGACTGAAGAGACCCAGTACTTC	CASSPRGTEETQYF
TRBJ2-7	TRBD1	.	TRBV4-2	TGTGCCAGCAGCCAGGGACAGTTTGACGAGCAGTACTTC	CASSQGQFDEQYF
TRBJ1-4	TRBD1	.	TRBV20-1	TGCAGTGCTAGAGATGCGAGGGGGCTAGGGGAAAAACTGTTTTTT	CSARDARGLGEKLFF
TRBJ2-7	TRBD1	few	TRBV2	TGTGCCAGCACCGCCCGAGGGGGCGGCTCCTACGAGCAGTACTTC	CASTARGGGSYEQYF
TRBJ2-1	.	.	TRBV5-4	TGTGCCAGCAACCTGGGTGGGTCCAGCTCCTACAATGAGCAGTTCTTC	CASNLGGSSSYNEQFF
TRBJ1-1	TRBD1	many	TRBV7-6	TGTGCCAGCAGCTTGGAACAGGGGGAGACTGAAGCTTTCTTT	CASSLEQGETEAFF
TRBJ2-2	.	many	TRBV7-2	TGTGCCAGCAGCTTAAGCATAGTGACCGGGGAGCTGTTTTTT	CASSLSIVTGELFF
TRBJ2-1	.	many	TRBV7-2	TGTGCCAGCAGCTTAACCCCCCGGGGGTCCTACAATGAGCAGTTCTTC	CASSLTPRGSYNEQFF
TRBJ2-1	TRBD2	.	TRBV5-1	TGCGCCAGCAGCTTGGGGGAGGGCTACAATGAGCAGTTCTTC	CASSLGEGYNEQFF
TRBJ2-1	.	.	TRBV7-9	TGTGCCAGCAGCCTTAAAGGGGGGCCCTACAATGAGCAGTTCTTC	CASSLKGGPYNEQFF
TRBJ1-4	TRBD1	.	TRBV7-2	TGTGCCAGCAGCAACCGGGACAGGGGGCTGAATGAAAAACTGTTTTTT	CASSNRDRGLNEKLFF
TRBJ2-7	.	many	TRBV11-2	TGTGCCAGCAGCCTCAATTACGAGCAGTACTTC	CASSLNYEQYF
TRBJ1-2	TRBD1	.	TRBV15	TGTGCCACCAGCCCCGGAGGGGGCTACTATGGCTACACCTTC	CATSPGGGYYGYTF
TRBJ2-7	TRBD2	few	TRBV28	TGTGCCAGCAGTCCGTGGACTAGCGGGAGTTCCGAGCAGTACTTC	CASSPWTSGSSEQYF
TRBJ2-2	TRBD2	many	TRBV7-8	TGTGCCAGCACTAGACTAGCGGGAGCCGGGGAGCTGTTTTTT	CASTRLAGAGELFF
TRBJ2-1	.	many	TRBV11-2	TGTGCCAGCAGCCGAATCGGACAGAATGAGCAGTTCTTC	CASSRIGQNEQFF
TRBJ2-7	.	.	TRBV27	TGTGCCAGCAGGAGAGGAGACCCCTCCTACGAGCAGTACTTC	CASRRGDPSYEQYF
TRBJ1-2	.	.	TRBV20-1	TGCAGTGCTACCCAATACGGATCCTATGGCTACACCTTC	CSATQYGSYGYTF
TRBJ2-1	.	many	TRBV7-2	TGTGCCAGCAGCCCCCCGACGAGGGCGGGCGATGAGCAGTTCTTC	CASSPPTRAGDEQFF
TRBJ2-7	.	.	TRBV2	TGTGCCAGCAGACGGGACACCTCCTACGAGCAGTACTTC	CASRRDTSYEQYF
TRBJ2-7	TRBD1	many	TRBV11-2	TGTGCCAGCAGCTTGACCCTGACGAGGACAGGAAGGGACGAGCAGTACTTC	CASSLTLTRTGRDEQYF
TRBJ1-1	TRBD1	.	TRBV3-1	TGTGCCAGCAGCCAAGGGACAGGGGGTGGTGGCACTGAAGCTTTCTTT	CASSQGTGGGGTEAFF
TRBJ2-1	TRBD1	few	TRBV28	TGTGCCAGCAGCTCCGGGACAGGGACCTACAATGAGCAGTTCTTC	CASSSGTGTYNEQFF
TRBJ1-2	.	many	TRBV28	TGTGCCAGCAGTCCACCGGATGGGGCTTTAGCCCCCCTCTTC	CASSPPDGALAPLF
TRBJ1-5	.	.	TRBV28	TGTGCCAGCAAGAGGGACCCAAGCAATCAGCCCCAGCATTTT	CASKRDPSNQPQHF
TRBJ2-7	TRBD1	few	TRBV11-3	TGTGCCAGCAGCTTAGAGGGACAGGGTTACGAGCAGTACTTC	CASSLEGQGYEQYF
TRBJ1-1	.	.	TRBV7-9	TGTGCCAGCAGGTCGCGGTCGGGGACTGAAGCTTTCTTT	CASRSRSGTEAFF
TRBJ2-7	.	.	TRBV7-3	TGTGCCAGCAGCTTCACGACAGGAAACGAGCAGTACTTC	CASSFTTGNEQYF